This T cell receptor (beta chain) was sequenced during a study of T cell responses to AZD1222 COVID-19 vaccine. Overall study: Pooled together were second doses at about 4 or about 12 weeks. Study-level results: Reportedly, close to half of spike-specific TCRs are directed against unmutated variant regions. Sampling captured repertoires only after the peak T cell response. Just a handful of people given AZD1222 tested seropositive at baseline.

CDR1 SGHDN and CDR2 FVKESK come from the germline V gene. Trimming removed 5 bases at V and 7 bases at J, with 9 bases between. The CDR3 has 12 amino acids. Concerning this clone itself: The target antigen is unknown.

Profiled with immunoSEQ multiplex PCR; TCRdb holds only in-frame clones, not every one. The table lists about 59,000 clones, approximately 82% of them singletons. The specimen was peripheral blood, collected on day 0 of AZD1222 vaccination. The rearrangement links TRBV14 to TRBJ1-5, with TRBD1 as a possible D gene (5 bases). The sequence derives from an adult in good health. Written as DNA, the CDR3 is TGTGCCAGCAGCTACCAGGGACAGCCCCAGCATTTT. This sequence encodes CASSYQGQPQHF. Using reference TRBV14 and TRBJ1-5 for the parts outside the CDR3, the full variable domain is EAGVTQFPSHSVIEKGQTVTLRCDPISGHDNLYWYRRVMGKEIKFLLHFVKESKQDESGMPNNRFLAERTGGTYSTLKVQPAELEDSGVYFCASSYQGQPQHFGDGTRLSIL.